This note documents a single TCR beta chain sequence. This entry is derived from a study of blood T cell repertoires in COVID-19. Per germline, CDR1 MNHNY and CDR2 SVGAGI (reference sequence). Trimming pared 5 bases from V and 2 bases from J, leaving 7 bases between. This CDR3 is 13 amino acids long. Clones were read by immunoSEQ multiplex PCR, and TCRdb kept only the in-frame ones, dropping some. Of roughly 250,000 clones in the sample, 82% were seen once. Source material: peripheral blood. The chain carries TRBV6-6 and TRBJ1-3; D is ambiguous. The clonotype originates from a woman aged 55 to 70 with active or convalescent COVID-19. DNA of the CDR3: TGTGCCAGCAGTGTTCAAACTGGAAACACCATATATTTT. As protein: CASSVQTGNTIYF.